The clone carrying this TCR beta chain came up a few times. Sequencing used immunoSEQ multiplex PCR; TCRdb keeps in-frame clones, though not all of them. The profile shows just over 200,000 clones, roughly three quarters of them singletons. These data are taken from a study of cytotoxic CD8 clonotypes in ibrutinib-treated CLL. The sequence was collected from a human donor with chronic lymphocytic leukemia. The sample consisted of PBMCs, taken after 12 months of ibrutinib treatment.

CDR3 loop: CAISVNPDANEQFF. The CDR3 DNA is TGTGCCATCAGTGTGAATCCGGACGCCAATGAGCAGTTCTTC. The chain is built from TRBV10-3 and TRBJ2-1; D gene uncertain. Trimming removed 4 bases at V and 6 bases at J, with 13 bases between. CDR1 and CDR2 (germline): ENHRY, SYGVKD. CDR3 size: 14 residues.